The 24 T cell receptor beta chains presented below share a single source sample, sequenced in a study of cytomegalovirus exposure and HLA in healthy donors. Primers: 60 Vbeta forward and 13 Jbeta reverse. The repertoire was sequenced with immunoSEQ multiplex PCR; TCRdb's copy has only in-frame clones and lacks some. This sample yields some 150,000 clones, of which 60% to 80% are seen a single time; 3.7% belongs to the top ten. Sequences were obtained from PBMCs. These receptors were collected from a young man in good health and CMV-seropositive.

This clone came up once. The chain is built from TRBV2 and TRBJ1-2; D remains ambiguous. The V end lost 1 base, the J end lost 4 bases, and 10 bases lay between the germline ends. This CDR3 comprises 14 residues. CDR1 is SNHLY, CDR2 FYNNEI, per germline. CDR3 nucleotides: TGTGCCAGCAGTGAAGGGAGGGTCACCTATGGCTACACCTTC. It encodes CASSEGRVTYGYTF. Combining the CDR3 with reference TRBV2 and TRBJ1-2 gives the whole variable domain EPEVTQTPSHQVTQMGQEVILRCVPISNHLYFYWYRQILGQKVEFLVSFYNNEISEKSEIFDDQFSVERPDGSNFTLKIRSTKLEDSAMYFCASSEGRVTYGYTFGSGTRLTVV.

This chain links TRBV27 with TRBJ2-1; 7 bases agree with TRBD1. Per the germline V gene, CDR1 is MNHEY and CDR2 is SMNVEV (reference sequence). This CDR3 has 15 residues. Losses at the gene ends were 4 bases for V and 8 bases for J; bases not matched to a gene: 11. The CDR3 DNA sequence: TGTGCCAGCAGTTCCCGTTGGGACAGTCCCCATGAGCAGTTCTTC. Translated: CASSSRWDSPHEQFF.

DNA for the CDR3: TGTGCCAGCAGCGTAGGGGCGGGGAACACTGAAGCTTTCTTT. Amino acid sequence: CASSVGAGNTEAFF. The chain is built from TRBV9 and TRBJ1-1; unclear D gene. CDR3 length equals 14 residues. V was trimmed by 0 bases and J by 1 base, leaving 7 bases between them. Germline V lookup: CDR1 SGDLS, CDR2 YYNGEE.

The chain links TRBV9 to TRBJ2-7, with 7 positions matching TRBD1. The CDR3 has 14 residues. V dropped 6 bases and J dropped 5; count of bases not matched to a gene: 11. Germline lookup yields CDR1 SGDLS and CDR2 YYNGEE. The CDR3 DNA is TGTGCCAGCAACTTAAGGACAGGTGGCGACGAGCAGTACTTC. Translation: CASNLRTGGDEQYF.

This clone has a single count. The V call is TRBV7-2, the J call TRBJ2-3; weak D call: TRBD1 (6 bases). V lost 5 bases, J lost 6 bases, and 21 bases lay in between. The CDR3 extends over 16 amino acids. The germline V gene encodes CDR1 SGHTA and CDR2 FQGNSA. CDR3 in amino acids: CASSPLGSGGGDTQYF. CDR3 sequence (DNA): TGTGCCAGCAGCCCACTGGGCAGTGGGGGCGGCGATACGCAGTATTTT.

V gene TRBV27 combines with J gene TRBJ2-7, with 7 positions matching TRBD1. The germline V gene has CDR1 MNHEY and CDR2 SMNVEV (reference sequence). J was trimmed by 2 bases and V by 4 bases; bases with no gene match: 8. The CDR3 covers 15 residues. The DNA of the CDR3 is TGTGCCAGCAGTTACCACCGGGACAGAACCTACGAGCAGTACTTC. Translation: CASSYHRDRTYEQYF.

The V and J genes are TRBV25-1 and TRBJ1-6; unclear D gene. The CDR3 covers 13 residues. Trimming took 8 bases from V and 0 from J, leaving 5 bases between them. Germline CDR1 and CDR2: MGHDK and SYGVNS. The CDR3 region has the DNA TGTGCCAGCGGGAGCTCCTATAATTCACCCCTCCACTTT. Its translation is CASGSSYNSPLHF.

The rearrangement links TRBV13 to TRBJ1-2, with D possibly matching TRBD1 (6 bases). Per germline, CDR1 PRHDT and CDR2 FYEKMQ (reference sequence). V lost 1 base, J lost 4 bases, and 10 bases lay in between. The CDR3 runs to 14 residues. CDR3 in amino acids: CASSLVGRGYGYTF. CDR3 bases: TGTGCCAGCAGCTTAGTTGGCAGGGGCTATGGCTACACCTTC. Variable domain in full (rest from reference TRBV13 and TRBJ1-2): AAGVIQSPRHLIKEKRETATLKCYPIPRHDTVYWYQQGPGQDPQFLISFYEKMQSDKGSIPDRFSAQQFSDYHSELNMSSLELGDSALYFCASSLVGRGYGYTFGSGTRLTVV.

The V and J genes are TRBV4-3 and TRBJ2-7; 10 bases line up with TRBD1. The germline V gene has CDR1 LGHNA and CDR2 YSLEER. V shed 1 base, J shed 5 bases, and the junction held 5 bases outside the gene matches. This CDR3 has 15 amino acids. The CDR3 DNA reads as TGCGCCAGCAGCCAAGCCCGGGGGACAGGGGACGAGCAGTACTTC. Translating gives CASSQARGTGDEQYF.

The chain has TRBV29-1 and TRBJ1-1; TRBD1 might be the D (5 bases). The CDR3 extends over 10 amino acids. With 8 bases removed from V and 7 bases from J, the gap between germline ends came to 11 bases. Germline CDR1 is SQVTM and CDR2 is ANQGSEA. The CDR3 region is CSTRQHEAFF. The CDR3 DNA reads TGCAGCACCAGACAGCATGAAGCTTTCTTT.

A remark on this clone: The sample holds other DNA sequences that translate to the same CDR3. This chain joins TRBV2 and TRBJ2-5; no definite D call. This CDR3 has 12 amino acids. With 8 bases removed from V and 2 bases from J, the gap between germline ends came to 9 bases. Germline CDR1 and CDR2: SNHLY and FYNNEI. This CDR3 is CASVGGQETQYF. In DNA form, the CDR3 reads TGTGCCAGCGTTGGCGGTCAAGAGACCCAGTACTTC.

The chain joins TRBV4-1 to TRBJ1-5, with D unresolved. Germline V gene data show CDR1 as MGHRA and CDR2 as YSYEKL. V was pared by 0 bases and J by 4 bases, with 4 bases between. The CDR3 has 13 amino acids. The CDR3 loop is CASSQDQNQPQHF. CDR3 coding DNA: TGCGCCAGCAGCCAAGATCAGAATCAGCCCCAGCATTTT.

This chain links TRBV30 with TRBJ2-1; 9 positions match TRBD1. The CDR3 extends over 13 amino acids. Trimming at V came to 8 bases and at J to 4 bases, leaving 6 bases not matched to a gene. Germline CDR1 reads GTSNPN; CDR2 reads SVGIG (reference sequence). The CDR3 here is CARRDRAYNEQFF. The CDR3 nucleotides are TGTGCCCGCCGGGACAGGGCTTACAATGAGCAGTTCTTC.

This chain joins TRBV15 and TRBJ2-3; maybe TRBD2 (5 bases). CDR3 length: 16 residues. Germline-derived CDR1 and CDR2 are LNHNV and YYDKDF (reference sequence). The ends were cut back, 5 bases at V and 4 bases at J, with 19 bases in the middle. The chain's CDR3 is CATSRLGPSGADTQYF. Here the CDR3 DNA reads TGTGCCACCAGCCGACTTGGGCCCTCCGGGGCAGATACGCAGTATTTT.

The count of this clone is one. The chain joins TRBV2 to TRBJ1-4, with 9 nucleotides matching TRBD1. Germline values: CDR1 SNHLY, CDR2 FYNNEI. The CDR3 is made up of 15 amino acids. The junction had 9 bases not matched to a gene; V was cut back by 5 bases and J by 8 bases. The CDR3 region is CASSTEQGAGEKLFF. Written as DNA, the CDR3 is TGTGCCAGCAGTACTGAACAGGGGGCTGGAGAAAAACTGTTTTTT. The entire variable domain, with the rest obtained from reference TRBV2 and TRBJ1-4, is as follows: EPEVTQTPSHQVTQMGQEVILRCVPISNHLYFYWYRQILGQKVEFLVSFYNNEISEKSEIFDDQFSVERPDGSNFTLKIRSTKLEDSAMYFCASSTEQGAGEKLFFGSGTQLSVL.

CDR3: CASSFGTGGTDTQYF. The CDR3 DNA reads as TGTGCCAGCAGTTTTGGGACAGGGGGCACAGATACGCAGTATTTT. The chain recombines TRBV27 with TRBJ2-3; 10 nucleotides match TRBD1. The CDR3 sequence is 15 residues long. The germline gives CDR1 MNHEY, CDR2 SMNVEV (reference sequence). V lost 3 bases and J lost 1; bases outside the gene matches: 1.

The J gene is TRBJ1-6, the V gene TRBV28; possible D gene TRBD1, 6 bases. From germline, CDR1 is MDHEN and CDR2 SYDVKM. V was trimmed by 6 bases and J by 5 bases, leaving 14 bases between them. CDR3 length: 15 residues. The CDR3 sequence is CASRIQGGHNSPLHF. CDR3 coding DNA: TGTGCCAGCAGAATACAGGGAGGGCATAATTCACCCCTCCACTTT.

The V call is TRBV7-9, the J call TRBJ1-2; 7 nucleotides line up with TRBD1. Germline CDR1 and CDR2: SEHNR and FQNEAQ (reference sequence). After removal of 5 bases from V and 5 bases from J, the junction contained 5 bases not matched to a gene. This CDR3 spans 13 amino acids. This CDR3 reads CASSPGGEYGYTF. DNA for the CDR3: TGTGCCAGCAGCCCAGGGGGAGAGTATGGCTACACCTTC.

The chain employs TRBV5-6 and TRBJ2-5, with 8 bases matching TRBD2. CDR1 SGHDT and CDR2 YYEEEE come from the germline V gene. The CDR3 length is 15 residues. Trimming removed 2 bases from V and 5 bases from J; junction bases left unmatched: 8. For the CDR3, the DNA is TGTGCCAGCAGCTTTCTGAGCGGGGGAAAGGAGACCCAGTACTTC. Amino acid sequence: CASSFLSGGKETQYF. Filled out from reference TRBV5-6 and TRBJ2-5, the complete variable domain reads DAGVTQSPTHLIKTRGQQVTLRCSPKSGHDTVSWYQQALGQGPQFIFQYYEEEERQRGNFPDRFSGHQFPNYSSELNVNALLLGDSALYLCASSFLSGGKETQYFGPGTRLLVL.

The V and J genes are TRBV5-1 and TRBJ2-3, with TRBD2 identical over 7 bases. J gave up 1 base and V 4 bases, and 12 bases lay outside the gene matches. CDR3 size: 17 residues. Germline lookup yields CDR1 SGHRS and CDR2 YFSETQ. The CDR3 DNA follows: TGCGCCAGCAGCCGGGACTATTTTATCGGTCGCACAGATACGCAGTATTTT. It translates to CASSRDYFIGRTDTQYF.

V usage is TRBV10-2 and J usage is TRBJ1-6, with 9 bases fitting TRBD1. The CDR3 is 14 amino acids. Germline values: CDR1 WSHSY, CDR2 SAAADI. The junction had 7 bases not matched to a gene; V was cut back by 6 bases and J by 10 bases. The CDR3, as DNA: TGCGCCAGCAGCCTGGGACAGGGAGAATCACCCCTCCACTTT. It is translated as CASSLGQGESPLHF.

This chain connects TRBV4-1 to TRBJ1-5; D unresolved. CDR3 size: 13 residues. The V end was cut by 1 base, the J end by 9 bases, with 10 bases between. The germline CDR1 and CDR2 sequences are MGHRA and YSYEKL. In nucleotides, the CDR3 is TGCGCCAGCAGCCAAGGCCGGGGTCGGCCCCAGCATTTT. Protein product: CASSQGRGRPQHF.

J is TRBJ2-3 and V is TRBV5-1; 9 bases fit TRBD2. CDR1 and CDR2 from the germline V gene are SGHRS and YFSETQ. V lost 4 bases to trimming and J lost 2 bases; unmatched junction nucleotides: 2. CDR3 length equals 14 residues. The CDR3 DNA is TGCGCCAGCAGCCGCGGGGGGGCCACAGATACGCAGTATTTT. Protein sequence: CASSRGGATDTQYF.

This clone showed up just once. For the CDR3, the DNA is TGTGCCAGCAGCTTAGAACCTAGCGGGGGACCCTACGAGCAGTACTTC. Its translation is CASSLEPSGGPYEQYF. V usage is TRBV11-2 and J usage is TRBJ2-7; TRBD2 aligns across 10 bases. This CDR3 spans 16 amino acids. CDR1 is SGHAT, CDR2 FQNNGV, per germline. After removal of 0 bases from V and 2 bases from J, the junction contained 4 bases not matched to a gene.